This TCR beta chain was obtained from a study of blood T cells in healthy people across ages. CDR1 is SGHTA, CDR2 FQGNSA, per germline. Trimming removed 4 bases from V and 5 bases from J, with 13 bases in between. CDR3 length: 14 amino acids. Next came a second PCR, run for about 6 to 11 cycles, which used a sample-barcoded 5' primer along with a J-beta primer mix. One entry per CDR3 protein, called by TCRdb with MiXCR from the 5' RACE reads. The sample lists roughly 1,700,000 distinct CDR3 sequences; roughly 27% were seen once. This clonotype turned up a few times. The sequenced sample was blood. The clonotype originates from a woman in her 30s in good health. The chain combines TRBV7-2 with TRBJ2-3; possibly TRBD1 for D (5 bases). The CDR3 nucleotides are TGTGCCAGCAGCTCCCGGTGGGGCGGAGATACGCAGTATTTT. Residues: CASSSRWGGDTQYF.